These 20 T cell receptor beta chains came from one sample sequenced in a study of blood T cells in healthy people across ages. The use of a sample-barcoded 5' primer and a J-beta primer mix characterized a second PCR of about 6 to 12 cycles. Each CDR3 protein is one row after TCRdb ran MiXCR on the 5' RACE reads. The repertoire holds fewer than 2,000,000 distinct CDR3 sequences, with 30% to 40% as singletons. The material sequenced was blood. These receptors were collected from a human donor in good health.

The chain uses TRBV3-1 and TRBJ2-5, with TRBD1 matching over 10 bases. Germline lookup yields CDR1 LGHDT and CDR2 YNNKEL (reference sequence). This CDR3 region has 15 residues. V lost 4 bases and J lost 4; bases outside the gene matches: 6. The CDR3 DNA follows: TGTGCCAGCAGCCCCTTCAGGACAGGGGGAGAGACCCAGTACTTC. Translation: CASSPFRTGGETQYF.

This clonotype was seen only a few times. DNA of the CDR3: TGCAGCGTTGAGTCCAACCAAGAGACCCAGTACTTC. Translated, it gives CSVESNQETQYF. The chain has TRBV29-1 and TRBJ2-5; no definite D call. The CDR3 is made up of 12 amino acids. The germline gives CDR1 SQVTM, CDR2 ANQGSEA. Trimming stripped 3 bases from V and 0 bases from J, with 5 bases between.

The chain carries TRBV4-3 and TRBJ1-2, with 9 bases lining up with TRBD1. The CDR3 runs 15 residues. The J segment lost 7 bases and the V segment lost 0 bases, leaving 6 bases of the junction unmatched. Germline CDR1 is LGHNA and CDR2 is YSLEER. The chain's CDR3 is CASSQEYRGHGGYTF. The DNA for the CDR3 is TGCGCCAGCAGCCAAGAATACAGGGGGCACGGTGGCTACACCTTC.

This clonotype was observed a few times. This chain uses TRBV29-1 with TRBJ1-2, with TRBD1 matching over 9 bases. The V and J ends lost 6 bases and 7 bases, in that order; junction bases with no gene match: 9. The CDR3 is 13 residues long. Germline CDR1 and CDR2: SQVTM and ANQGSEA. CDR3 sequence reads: CSVRDRERGGYTF. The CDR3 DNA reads TGCAGCGTCCGGGACAGGGAAAGGGGTGGCTACACCTTC.

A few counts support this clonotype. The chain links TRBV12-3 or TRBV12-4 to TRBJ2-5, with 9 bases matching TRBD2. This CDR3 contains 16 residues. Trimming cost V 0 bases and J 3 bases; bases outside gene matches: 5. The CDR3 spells CASSLAGLASKETQYF. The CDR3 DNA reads TGTGCCAGCAGTTTAGCAGGACTAGCGAGTAAAGAGACCCAGTACTTC.

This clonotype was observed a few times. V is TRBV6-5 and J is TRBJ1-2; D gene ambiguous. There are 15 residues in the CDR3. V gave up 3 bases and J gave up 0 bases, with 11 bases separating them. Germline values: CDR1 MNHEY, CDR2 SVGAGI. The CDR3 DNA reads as TGTGCCAGCAGTTATTTGGGCAGGTCTAACTATGGCTACACCTTC. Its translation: CASSYLGRSNYGYTF.

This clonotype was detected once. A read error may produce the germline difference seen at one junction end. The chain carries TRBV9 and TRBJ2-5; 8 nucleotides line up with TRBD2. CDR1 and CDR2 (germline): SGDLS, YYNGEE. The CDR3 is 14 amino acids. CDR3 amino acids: CAGSAGGGGETQYF. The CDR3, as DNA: TGTGCCGGCAGCGCCGGTGGCGGGGGGGAGACCCAGTACTTC. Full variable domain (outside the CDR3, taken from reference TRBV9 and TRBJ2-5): DSGVTQTPKHLITATGQRVTLRCSPRSGDLSVYWYQQSLDQGLQFLIQYYNGEERAKGNILERFSAQQFPDLHSELNLSSLELGDSALYFCAGSAGGGGETQYFGPGTRLLVL.

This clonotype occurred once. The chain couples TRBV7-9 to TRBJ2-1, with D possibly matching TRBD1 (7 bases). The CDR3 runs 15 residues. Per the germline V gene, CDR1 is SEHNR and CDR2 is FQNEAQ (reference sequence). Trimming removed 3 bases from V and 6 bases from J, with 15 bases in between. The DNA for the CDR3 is TGTGCCAGCAGCTTGCAGGGGGGTTTGGGCAATGAGCAGTTCTTC. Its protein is CASSLQGGLGNEQFF.

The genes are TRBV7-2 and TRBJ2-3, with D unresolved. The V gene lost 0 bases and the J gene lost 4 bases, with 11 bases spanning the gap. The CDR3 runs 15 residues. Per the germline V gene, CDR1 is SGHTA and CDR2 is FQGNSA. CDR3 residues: CASSLAGFPSDTQYF. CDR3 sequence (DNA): TGTGCCAGCAGCTTAGCGGGTTTTCCGTCAGATACGCAGTATTTT.

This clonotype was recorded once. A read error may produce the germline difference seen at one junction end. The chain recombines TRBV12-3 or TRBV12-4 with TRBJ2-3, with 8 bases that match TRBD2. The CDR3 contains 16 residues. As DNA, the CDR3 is TGTGCCAGTAGTTACGCCGGGGGGGTCAGCACAGATACGCAGTATTTT. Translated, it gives CASSYAGGVSTDTQYF.

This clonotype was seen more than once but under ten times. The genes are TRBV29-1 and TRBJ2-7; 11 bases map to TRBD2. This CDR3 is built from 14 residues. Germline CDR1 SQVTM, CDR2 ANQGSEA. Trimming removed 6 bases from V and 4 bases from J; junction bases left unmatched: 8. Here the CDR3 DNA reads TGCAGCGTCGAATTAGCGGGGGGGCCTTACGAGCAGTACTTC. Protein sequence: CSVELAGGPYEQYF.

CDR3: CATSRDKAGGTEAFF. As DNA, the CDR3 is TGTGCCACCAGCAGAGATAAGGCCGGCGGCACTGAAGCTTTCTTT. V is TRBV15 and J is TRBJ1-1; no clear D. Trimming left V 0 bases short and J 4 bases short, with 12 bases between. The CDR3 is 15 amino acids. Germline loops: CDR1 LNHNV, CDR2 YYDKDF (reference sequence).

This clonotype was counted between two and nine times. DNA of the CDR3: TGCAGCGTTGACTTGGGGGGTTATGGCTACACCTTC. Its protein product is CSVDLGGYGYTF. The chain uses TRBV29-1 and TRBJ1-2; D may be TRBD1 (5 bases). V was shortened by 3 bases and J by 5 bases, with 10 bases between the two germline ends. Germline V gives CDR1 SQVTM, CDR2 ANQGSEA. There are 12 residues in the CDR3. Full variable domain (remainder filled in from reference TRBV29-1 and TRBJ1-2): SAVISQKPSRDICQRGTSLTIQCQVDSQVTMMFWYRQQPGQSLTLIATANQGSEATYESGFVIDKFPISRPNLTFSTLTVSNMSPEDSSIYLCSVDLGGYGYTFGSGTRLTVV.

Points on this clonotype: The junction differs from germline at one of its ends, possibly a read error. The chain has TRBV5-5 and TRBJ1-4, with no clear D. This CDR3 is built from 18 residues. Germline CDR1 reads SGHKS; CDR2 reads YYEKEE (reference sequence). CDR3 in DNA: TGTGCCAGCAGCTATAGTAGTGATGGGAGAGCAACTAATGAAAAACGGTTTTTT. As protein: CASSYSSDGRATNEKRFF.

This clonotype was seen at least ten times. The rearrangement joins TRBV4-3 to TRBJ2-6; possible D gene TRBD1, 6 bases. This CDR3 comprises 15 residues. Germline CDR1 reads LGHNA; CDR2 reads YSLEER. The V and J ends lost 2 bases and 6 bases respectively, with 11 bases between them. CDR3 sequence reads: CASSQSHREANVLTF. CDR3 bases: TGCGCCAGCAGCCAATCGCACAGGGAGGCCAACGTCCTGACTTTC.

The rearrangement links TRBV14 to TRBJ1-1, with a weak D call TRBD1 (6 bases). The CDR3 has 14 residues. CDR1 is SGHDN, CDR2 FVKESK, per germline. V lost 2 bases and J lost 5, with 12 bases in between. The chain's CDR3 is CASSQIQGWTEAFF. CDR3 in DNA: TGTGCCAGCAGCCAAATACAGGGATGGACTGAAGCTTTCTTT.

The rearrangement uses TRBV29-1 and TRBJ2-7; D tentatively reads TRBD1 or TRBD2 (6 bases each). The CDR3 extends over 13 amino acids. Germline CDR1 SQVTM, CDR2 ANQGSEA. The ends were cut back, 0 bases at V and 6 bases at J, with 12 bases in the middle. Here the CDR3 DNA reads TGCAGCGTTGAAGATTTCGGGGGCCTCGAGCAGTACTTC. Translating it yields CSVEDFGGLEQYF.

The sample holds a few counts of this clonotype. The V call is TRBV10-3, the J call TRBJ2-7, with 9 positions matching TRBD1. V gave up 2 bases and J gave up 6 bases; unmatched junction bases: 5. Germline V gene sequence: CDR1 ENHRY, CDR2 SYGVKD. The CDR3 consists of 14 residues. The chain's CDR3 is CAISEPTGGLEQYF. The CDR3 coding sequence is TGTGCCATCAGTGAGCCGACAGGGGGTCTCGAGCAGTACTTC.

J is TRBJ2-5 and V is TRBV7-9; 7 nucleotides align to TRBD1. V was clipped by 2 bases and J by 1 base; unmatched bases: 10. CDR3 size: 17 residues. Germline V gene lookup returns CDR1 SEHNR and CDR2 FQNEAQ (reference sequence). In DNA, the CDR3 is TGTGCCAGCAGCTTACCCCCCGGGACAGACCTCCAAGAGACCCAGTACTTC. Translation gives CASSLPPGTDLQETQYF.

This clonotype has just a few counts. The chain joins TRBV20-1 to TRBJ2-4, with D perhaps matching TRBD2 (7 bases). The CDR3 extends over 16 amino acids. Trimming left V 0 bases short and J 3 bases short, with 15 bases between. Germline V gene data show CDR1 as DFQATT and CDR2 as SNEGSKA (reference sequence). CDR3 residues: CSAREGRGAVKNIQYF. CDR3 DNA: TGCAGTGCTAGAGAGGGACGGGGGGCTGTCAAAAACATTCAGTACTTC.